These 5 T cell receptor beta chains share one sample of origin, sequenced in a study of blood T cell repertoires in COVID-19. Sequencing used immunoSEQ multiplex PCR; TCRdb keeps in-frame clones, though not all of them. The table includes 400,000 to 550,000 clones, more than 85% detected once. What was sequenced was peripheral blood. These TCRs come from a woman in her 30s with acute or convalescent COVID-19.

In DNA, the CDR3 is TGTGCCAGCAGCCCTACCACCGGGACTTACTACAATGAGCAGTTCTTC. Translating it yields CASSPTTGTYYNEQFF. The V and J genes are TRBV9 and TRBJ2-1, with TRBD2 as a possible D gene (6 bases). The CDR3 is 16 residues long. V was cut by 4 bases and J by 3 bases, with 17 bases left in between. The germline V gene encodes CDR1 SGDLS and CDR2 YYNGEE.

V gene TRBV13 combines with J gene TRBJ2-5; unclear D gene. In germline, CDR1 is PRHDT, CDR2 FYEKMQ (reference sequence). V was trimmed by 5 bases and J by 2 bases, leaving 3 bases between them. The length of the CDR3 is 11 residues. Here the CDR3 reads CASSPQETQYF. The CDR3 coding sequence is TGTGCCAGCAGCCCACAAGAGACCCAGTACTTC.

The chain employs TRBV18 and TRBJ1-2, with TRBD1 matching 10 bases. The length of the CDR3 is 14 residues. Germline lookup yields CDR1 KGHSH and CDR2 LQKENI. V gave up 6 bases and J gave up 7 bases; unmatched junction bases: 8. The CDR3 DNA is TGTGCCAGCTCGGGGACAGGGGATGTTTCTGGCTACACCTTC. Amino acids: CASSGTGDVSGYTF.

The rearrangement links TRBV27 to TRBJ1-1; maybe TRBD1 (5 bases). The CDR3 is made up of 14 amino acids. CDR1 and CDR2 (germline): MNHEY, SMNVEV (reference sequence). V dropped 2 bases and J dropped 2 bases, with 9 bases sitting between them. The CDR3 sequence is CASSLAGTNTEAFF. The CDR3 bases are TGTGCCAGCAGTTTAGCAGGGACTAACACTGAAGCTTTCTTT.

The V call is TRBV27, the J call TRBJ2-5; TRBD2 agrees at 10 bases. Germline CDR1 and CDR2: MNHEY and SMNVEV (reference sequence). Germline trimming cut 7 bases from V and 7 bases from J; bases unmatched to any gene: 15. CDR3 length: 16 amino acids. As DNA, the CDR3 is TGTGCCAGCAAAACTAGCGGGGCGGCAGGGTACGGGACCCAGTACTTC. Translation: CASKTSGAAGYGTQYF.